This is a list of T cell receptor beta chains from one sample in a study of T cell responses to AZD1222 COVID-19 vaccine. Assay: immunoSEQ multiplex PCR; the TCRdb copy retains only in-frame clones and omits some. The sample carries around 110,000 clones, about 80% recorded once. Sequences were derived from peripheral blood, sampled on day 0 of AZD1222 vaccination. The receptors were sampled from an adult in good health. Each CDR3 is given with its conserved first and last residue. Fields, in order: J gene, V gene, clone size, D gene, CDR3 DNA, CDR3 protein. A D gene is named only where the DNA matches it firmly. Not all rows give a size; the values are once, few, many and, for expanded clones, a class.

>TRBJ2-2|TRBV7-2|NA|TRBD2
TGTGCCAGCAGCCAGGGACTAGCGGGTCTCCGGGAGCTGTTTTTT
CASSQGLAGLRELFF
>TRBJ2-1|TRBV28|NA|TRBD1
TGTGCCAGCAGTTTAGGGGGACAGGTGCCAACGAATGAGCAGTTCTTC
CASSLGGQVPTNEQFF
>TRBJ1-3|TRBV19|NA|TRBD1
TGTGCCACGAACACAGGGGCTGGAAACACCATATATTTT
CATNTGAGNTIYF
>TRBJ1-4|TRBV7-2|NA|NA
TGTGCCAGCAGCTTAGTCCCGGGGATTAATGAAAAACTGTTTTTT
CASSLVPGINEKLFF
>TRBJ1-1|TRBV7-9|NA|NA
TGTGCCAGCAGCTTACCGAGGGCGGGCACTGAAGCTTTCTTT
CASSLPRAGTEAFF
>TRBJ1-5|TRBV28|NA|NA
TGTGCCAGCAGTTGGGGGAACAATCAGCCCCAGCATTTT
CASSWGNNQPQHF
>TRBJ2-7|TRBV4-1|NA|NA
TGCGCCAGCAGCCAAGGAGAGGGTCCCTACGAGCAGTACTTC
CASSQGEGPYEQYF
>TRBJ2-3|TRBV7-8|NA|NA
TGTGCCAGCAGCTATTTTAGGCGCACAGATACGCAGTATTTT
CASSYFRRTDTQYF
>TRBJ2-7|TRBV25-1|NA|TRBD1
TGTGCCAGCAGTAGAACAGGGGGCTCCTACGAGCAGTACTTC
CASSRTGGSYEQYF
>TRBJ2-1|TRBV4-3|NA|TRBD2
TGCGCCAGCAGGGCCCCTGAATTAGCGGGATTCTCCTACAATGAGCAGTTCTTC
CASRAPELAGFSYNEQFF
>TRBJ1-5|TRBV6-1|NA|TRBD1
TGTGCCAGCAGTTCCCCTACAGGGGGACAGCCCCAGCATTTT
CASSSPTGGQPQHF
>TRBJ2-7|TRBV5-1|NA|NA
TGCGCCAGCAGCCCCGTCGGTCCTGGGGCTCTCTACGAGCAGTACTTC
CASSPVGPGALYEQYF
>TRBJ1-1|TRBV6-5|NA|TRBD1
TGTGCCAGCAGTAACGCAGGGGGAATGAACACTGAAGCTTTCTTT
CASSNAGGMNTEAFF
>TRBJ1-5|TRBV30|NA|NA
TGTGCCTGGAGTAGCGTGTCTAGCAATCAGCCCCAGCATTTT
CAWSSVSSNQPQHF
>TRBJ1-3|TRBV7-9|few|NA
TGTGCCAGCAGCTACGGGGGGGCGGAAACTGGAAACACCATATATTTT
CASSYGGAETGNTIYF
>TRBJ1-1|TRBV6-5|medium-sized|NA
TGTGCCAGCAGTCGTCAGGGAGGGAGTAAAGCTTTCTTT
CASSRQGGSKAFF
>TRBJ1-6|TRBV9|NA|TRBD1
TGTGCCAGCAGCGCCCGACAGGGAAATTCACCCCTCCACTTT
CASSARQGNSPLHF
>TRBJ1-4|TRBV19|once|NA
TGTGCCAGTAGTATGAGAGGGGTTGGGGAAAAACTGTTTTTT
CASSMRGVGEKLFF
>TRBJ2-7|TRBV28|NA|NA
TGTGCCAGCAGCCCTGGAGCGGTTACCTACGAGCAGTACTTC
CASSPGAVTYEQYF
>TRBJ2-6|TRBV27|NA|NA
TGTGCCAGCAGTTTCTATTCATCTGGGGCCAACGTCCTGACTTTC
CASSFYSSGANVLTF
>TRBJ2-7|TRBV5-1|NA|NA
TGCGCCAGCAGCTTGGGTGTCAGCTCCTACGAGCAGTACTTC
CASSLGVSSYEQYF
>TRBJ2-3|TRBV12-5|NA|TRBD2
TGTGCTAGTGGTCGAAGCGGGGGGAGCACAGATACGCAGTATTTT
CASGRSGGSTDTQYF
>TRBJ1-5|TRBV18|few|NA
TGTGCCAGCTCACCGGGCCGAGATCAGCCCCAGCATTTT
CASSPGRDQPQHF
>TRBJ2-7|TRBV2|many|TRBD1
TGTGCCAGCAGCTCGACAGGGGACGAGCAGTACTTC
CASSSTGDEQYF
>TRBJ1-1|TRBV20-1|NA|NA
TGCAGTGCTAGTTCCGGGGGCCGTACTGAAGCTTTCTTT
CSASSGGRTEAFF
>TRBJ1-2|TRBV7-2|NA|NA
TGTGCCAGCAGCTTAGGTTTTCGTGCAGCGGAAGGCTACACCTTC
CASSLGFRAAEGYTF
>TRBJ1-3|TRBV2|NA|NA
TGTGCCAGCAGTGAGGGACCGAGCTCTGGAAACACCATATATTTT
CASSEGPSSGNTIYF
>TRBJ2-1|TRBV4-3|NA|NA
TGCGCCAGCAGCCAAGAGGGACTTTCCTACAATGAGCAGTTCTTC
CASSQEGLSYNEQFF
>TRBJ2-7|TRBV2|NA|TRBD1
TGTGCCAGCACGACAGGGGGCGTCGGGGGCTCCTACGAGCAGTACTTC
CASTTGGVGGSYEQYF
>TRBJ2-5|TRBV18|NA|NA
TGTGCCAGCTCACCGTCCGTACAGGGGCGGGGAGAGACCCAGTACTTC
CASSPSVQGRGETQYF
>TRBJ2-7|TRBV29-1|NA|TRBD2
TGCAGCGTTGCAGAGCGGGGGTTCTCCTACGAGCAGTACTTC
CSVAERGFSYEQYF
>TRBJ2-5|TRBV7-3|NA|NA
TGTGCCAGCAGTTGGGACGTAAGGGAGACCCAGTACTTC
CASSWDVRETQYF
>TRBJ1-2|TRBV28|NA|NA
TGTGCCAGCATCCCCGCGGGGCGCTATGGCTACACCTTC
CASIPAGRYGYTF
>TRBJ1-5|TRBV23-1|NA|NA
TGCGCCAGCAGTCGACCAAATGGGACAATCTCTAGCAATCAGCCCCAGCATTTT
CASSRPNGTISSNQPQHF
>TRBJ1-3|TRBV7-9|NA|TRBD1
TGTGCCAGCAGCCCGGGACAGGGGGGAGACACCATATATTTT
CASSPGQGGDTIYF
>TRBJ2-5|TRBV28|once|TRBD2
TGTGCCAGCAGCCCTCTAGCGGGAAGAGAGACCCAGTACTTC
CASSPLAGRETQYF
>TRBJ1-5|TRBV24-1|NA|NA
TGTGCCACCAGTGATTTGTCGGAGGGATCAGGCAATCAGCCCCAGCATTTT
CATSDLSEGSGNQPQHF
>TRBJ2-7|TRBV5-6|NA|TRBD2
TGTGCCAGCAGCTTCCGTAGCGGGAGCACATTTGGCGAGCAGTACTTC
CASSFRSGSTFGEQYF
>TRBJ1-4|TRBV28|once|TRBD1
TGTGCCAGCAGCCAGACAGGGGGTGGTGAAAAACTGTTTTTT
CASSQTGGGEKLFF
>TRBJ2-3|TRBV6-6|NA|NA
TGTGCCAGCAGTCCAGGGGCCGGCACAGATACGCAGTATTTT
CASSPGAGTDTQYF
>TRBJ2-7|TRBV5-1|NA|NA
TGCGCCAGCAGCTCTATGACTCAAGCGATGGAGCAGTACTTC
CASSSMTQAMEQYF
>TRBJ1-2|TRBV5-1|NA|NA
TGCGCCAGCAGCCTGGAGGCTCGGGGGTATGGCTACACCTTC
CASSLEARGYGYTF
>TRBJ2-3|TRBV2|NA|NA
TGTGCCAGCAGTGACAGGAAAGAAGGCGGTACGCAGTATTTT
CASSDRKEGGTQYF
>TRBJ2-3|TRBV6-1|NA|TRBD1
TGTGCCAGCAGTGAACAGGGGGCAGATACGCAGTATTTT
CASSEQGADTQYF
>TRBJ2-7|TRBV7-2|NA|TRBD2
TGTGCCAGCAGCTCCGGGACTAGCGGCTACGAGCAGTACTTC
CASSSGTSGYEQYF
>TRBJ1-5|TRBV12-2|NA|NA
TGTGCAAGTCGCTTAGCGGTAAGGGGAAGCAATCAGCCCCAGCATTTT
CASRLAVRGSNQPQHF
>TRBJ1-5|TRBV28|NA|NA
TGTGCCAGCATCGTGGGAAGCAGGCTCAATCAGCCCCAGCATTTT
CASIVGSRLNQPQHF
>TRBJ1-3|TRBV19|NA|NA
TGTGCCAGTAGTGGAGAAAATGGAAACACCATATATTTT
CASSGENGNTIYF
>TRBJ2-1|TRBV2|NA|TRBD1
TGTGCCAGTACCACAGGGGCGTACAATGAGCAGTTCTTC
CASTTGAYNEQFF
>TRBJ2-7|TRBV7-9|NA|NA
TGTGCCAGCAGCTTAAGCCCCGGGACCTCTTACGAGCAGTACTTC
CASSLSPGTSYEQYF
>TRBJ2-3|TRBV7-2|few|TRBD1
TGTGCCAGCAGACAGGGGCCGACTAGCACAGATACGCAGTATTTT
CASRQGPTSTDTQYF
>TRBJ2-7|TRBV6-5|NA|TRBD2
TGTGCCAGCAGCTATAGCGGGAGGTCTTTCTACGAGCAGTACTTC
CASSYSGRSFYEQYF
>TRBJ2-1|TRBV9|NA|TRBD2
TGTGCCAGCAGCGTAGATGGAGCGGGGGTATACAATGAGCAGTTCTTC
CASSVDGAGVYNEQFF